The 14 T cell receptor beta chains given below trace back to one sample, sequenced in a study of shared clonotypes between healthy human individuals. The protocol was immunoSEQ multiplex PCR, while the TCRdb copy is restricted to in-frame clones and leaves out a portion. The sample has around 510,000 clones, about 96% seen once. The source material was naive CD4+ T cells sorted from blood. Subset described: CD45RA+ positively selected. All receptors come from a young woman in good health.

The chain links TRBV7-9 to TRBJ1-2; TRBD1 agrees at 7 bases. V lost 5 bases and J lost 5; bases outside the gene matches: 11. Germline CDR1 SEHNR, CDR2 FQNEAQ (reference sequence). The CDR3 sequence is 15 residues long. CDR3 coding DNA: TGTGCCAGCAGCAAATCCGGGACAGTACTTTATGGCTACACCTTC. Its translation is CASSKSGTVLYGYTF.

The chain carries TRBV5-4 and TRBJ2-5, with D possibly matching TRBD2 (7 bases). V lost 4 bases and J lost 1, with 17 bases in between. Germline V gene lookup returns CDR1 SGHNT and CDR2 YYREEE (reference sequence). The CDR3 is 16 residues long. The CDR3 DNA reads TGTGCCAGCAGCGTGGGAGGGGGAGAATTCCAAGAGACCCAGTACTTC. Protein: CASSVGGGEFQETQYF.

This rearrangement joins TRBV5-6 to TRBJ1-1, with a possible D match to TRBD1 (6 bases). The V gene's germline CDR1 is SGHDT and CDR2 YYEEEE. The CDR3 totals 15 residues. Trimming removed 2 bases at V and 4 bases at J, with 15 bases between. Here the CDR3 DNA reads TGTGCCAGCAGCTTTTACGGGGGGGCGAGCACTGAAGCTTTCTTT. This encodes CASSFYGGASTEAFF.

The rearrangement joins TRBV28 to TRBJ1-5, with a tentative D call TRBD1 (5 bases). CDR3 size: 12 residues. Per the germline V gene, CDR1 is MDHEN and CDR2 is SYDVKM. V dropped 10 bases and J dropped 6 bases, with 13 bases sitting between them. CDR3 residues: CAISGGSQPQHF. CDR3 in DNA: TGTGCCATTTCGGGGGGGAGTCAGCCCCAGCATTTT.

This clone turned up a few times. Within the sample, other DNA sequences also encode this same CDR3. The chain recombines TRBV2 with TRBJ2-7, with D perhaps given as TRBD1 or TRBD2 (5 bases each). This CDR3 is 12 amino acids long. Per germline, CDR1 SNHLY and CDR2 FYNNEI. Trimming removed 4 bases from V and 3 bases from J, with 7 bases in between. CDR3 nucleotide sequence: TGTGCCAGCAGTGGGGGGAGCTACGAGCAGTACTTC. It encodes CASSGGSYEQYF. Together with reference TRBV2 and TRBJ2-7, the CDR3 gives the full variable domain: EPEVTQTPSHQVTQMGQEVILRCVPISNHLYFYWYRQILGQKVEFLVSFYNNEISEKSEIFDDQFSVERPDGSNFTLKIRSTKLEDSAMYFCASSGGSYEQYFGPGTRLTVT.

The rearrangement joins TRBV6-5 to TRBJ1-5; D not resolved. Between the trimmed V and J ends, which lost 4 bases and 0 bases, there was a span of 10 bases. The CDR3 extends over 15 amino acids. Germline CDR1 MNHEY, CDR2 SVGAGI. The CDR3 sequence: CASSSPSDSNQPQHF. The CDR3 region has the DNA TGTGCCAGCAGTTCTCCATCCGATAGCAATCAGCCCCAGCATTTT.

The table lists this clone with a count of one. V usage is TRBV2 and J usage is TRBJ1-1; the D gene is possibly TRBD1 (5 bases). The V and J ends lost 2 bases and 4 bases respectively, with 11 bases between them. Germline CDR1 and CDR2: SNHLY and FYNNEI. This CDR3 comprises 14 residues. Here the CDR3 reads CASSEIGAITEAFF. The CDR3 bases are TGTGCCAGCAGTGAAATAGGGGCGATCACTGAAGCTTTCTTT.

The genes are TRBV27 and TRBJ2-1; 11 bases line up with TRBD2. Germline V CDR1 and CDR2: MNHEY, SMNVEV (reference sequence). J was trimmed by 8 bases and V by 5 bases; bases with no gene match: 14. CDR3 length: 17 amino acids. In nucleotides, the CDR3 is TGTGCCAGCAGTCGCACTCCCACTAGCGGGAGCGGGGATGAGCAGTTCTTC. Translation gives CASSRTPTSGSGDEQFF.

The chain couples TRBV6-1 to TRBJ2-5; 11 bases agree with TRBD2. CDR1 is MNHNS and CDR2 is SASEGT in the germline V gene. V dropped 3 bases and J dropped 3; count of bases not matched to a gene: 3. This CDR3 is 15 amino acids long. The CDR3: CASSDAGLAEETQYF. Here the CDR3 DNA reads TGTGCCAGCAGTGATGCGGGACTAGCGGAAGAGACCCAGTACTTC.

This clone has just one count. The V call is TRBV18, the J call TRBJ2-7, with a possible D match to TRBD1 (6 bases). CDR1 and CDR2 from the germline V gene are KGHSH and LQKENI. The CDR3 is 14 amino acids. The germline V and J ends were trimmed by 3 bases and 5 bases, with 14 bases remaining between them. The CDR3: CASSPPGVPHEQYF. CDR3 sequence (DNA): TGTGCCAGCTCACCGCCAGGGGTTCCCCACGAGCAGTACTTC.

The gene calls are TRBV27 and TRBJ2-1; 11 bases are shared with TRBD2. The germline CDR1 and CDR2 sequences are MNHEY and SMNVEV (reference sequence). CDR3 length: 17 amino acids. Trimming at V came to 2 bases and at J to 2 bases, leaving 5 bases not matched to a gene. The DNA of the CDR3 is TGTGCCAGCAGTTTAGCGACTAGCGGGGTCCCCTACAATGAGCAGTTCTTC. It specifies CASSLATSGVPYNEQFF.

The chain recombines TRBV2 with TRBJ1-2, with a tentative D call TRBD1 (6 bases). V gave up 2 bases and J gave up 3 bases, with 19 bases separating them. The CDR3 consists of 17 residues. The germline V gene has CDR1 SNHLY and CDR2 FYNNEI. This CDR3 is CASSENPGRGYDYGYTF. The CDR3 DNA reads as TGTGCCAGCAGTGAAAATCCTGGCAGGGGATATGACTATGGCTACACCTTC.

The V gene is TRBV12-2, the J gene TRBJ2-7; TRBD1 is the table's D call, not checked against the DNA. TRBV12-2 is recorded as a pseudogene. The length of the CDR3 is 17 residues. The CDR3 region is CASPTARDRECGYEQYF. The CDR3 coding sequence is TGTGCAAGTCCCACCGCACGGGACAGGGAATGTGGGTACGAGCAGTACTTC.

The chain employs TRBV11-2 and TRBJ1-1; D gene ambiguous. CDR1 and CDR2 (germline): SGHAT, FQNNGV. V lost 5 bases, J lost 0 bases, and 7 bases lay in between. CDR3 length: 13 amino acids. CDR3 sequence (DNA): TGTGCCAGCAGCCTAAACTTGAACACTGAAGCTTTCTTT. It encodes CASSLNLNTEAFF.